The TCR beta chain under discussion was sequenced for a study of T cells in women clearing cervical HPV infection. Overall study findings and caveats: Richness differences could reflect unmeasured T-cell content per sample.

As to this clone: Antigen: not known. The read comes to an end 3 residues before the CDR3 does, leaving the germline J gene to fill in the end.

V was clipped by 5 bases and J by 3 bases, with 17 bases between them. The CDR3 has 15 amino acids. Germline-derived CDR1 and CDR2 are SEHNR and FQNEAQ (reference sequence). Clones were read by immunoSEQ multiplex PCR, and TCRdb kept only the in-frame ones, dropping some. This sample's table reports some 30,000 clones. The chain carries TRBV7-9 and TRBJ2-7; a weak D match, TRBD2 (6 bases). The source is a woman aged 18-70 years with a cervical HPV16 infection that either progressed to CIN3+ or cleared (not recorded which). Input material: blood buffy coat. This CDR3 is CASSLALGTYYEQYF. The DNA read from the CDR3 is TGTGCCAGCAGCCTGGCCCTGGGGACTTACTACGAG. The whole variable domain, filled in from reference TRBV7-9 and TRBJ2-7, reads DTGVSQNPRHKITKRGQNVTFRCDPISEHNRLYWYRQTLGQGPEFLTYFQNEAQLEKSRLLSDRFSAERPKGSFSTLEIQRTEQGDSAMYLCASSLALGTYYEQYFGPGTRLTVT.